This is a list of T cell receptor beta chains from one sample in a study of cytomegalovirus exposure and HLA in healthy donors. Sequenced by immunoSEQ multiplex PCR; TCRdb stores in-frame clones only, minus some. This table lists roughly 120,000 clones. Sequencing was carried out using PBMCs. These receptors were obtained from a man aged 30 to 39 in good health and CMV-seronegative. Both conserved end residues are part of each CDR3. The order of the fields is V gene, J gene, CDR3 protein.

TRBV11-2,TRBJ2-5,CASSLAGVETQYF
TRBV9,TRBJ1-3,CASSVQGQSWDTIYF
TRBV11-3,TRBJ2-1,CASSLAGVTSYNEQFF
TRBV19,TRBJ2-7,CASSIRWGQLYF
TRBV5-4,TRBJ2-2,CASSAAGVNTGELFF
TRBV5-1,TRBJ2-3,CASSLSSGGSTDTQYF
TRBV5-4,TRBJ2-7,CASSFGGEGYEQYF
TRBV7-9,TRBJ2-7,CASSLVAQGPSYEQYF
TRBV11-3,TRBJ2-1,CASSLSHGGGNEQFF
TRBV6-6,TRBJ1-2,CASRPGQAYGYTF
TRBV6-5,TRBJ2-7,CASRRGQGGVEQYF
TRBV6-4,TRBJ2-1,CASSPRTSGKRSYNEQFF
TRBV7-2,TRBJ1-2,CASSLGGQGGNYGYTF
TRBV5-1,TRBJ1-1,CASGGVNPTEAFF
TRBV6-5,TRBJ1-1,CASSDRQVWDTEAFF
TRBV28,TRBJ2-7,CASSLWAQGAGSYEQYF
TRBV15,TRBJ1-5,CATSRDRALNQPQHF
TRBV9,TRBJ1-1,CASSTAGRFNTEAFF
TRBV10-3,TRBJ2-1,CATLIQGGSGNEQFF
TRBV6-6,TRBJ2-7,CASKLSGVAYEQYF
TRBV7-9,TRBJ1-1,CASLPLSEAFF
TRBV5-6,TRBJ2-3,CASSLAISGVSTDTQYF
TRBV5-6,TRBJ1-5,CASSSGTGTSRSNQPQHF
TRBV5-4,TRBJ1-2,CASSSSGRNYGYTF
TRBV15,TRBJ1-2,CATSGPGQGRYGYTF
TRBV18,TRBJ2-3,CASSPSRTSRSTDTQYF
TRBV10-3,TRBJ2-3,CAIMGAYSTDTQYF
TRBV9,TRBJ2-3,CASSVDWRGGTLPRGDTQYF
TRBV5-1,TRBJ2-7,CASSFGNRGPDEQYF
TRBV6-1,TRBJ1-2,CASSEQTGGLGYTF
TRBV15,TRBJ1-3,CATSRAGPGTGVPSGNTIYF
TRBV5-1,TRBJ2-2,CASSPGQSTGELFF
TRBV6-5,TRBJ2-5,CAASGQGGDQETQYF
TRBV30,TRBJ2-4,CAWKAAKNIQYF
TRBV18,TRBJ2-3,CASSPREGRTDTQYF
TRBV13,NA,CASSLGYEQYF
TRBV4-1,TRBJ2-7,CASSQVQSSYEQYF
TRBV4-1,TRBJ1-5,CASGLYTGNNQPQHF
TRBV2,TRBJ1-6,CASSEGLTGSDPLHF
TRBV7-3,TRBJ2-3,CASSFRGGGSTDTQYF
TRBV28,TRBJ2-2,CASKTPGRPTGELFF
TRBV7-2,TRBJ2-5,CASSSFRTGGETQYF
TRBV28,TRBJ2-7,CASSSPRRGGSYEQYF
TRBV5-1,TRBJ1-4,CASSRGWTGEGKLFF